The present T cell receptor (beta chain) was sequenced within a study of T cell responses to AZD1222 COVID-19 vaccine. Whole-study results and caveats: Just a handful of AZD1222 recipients tested seropositive at baseline. Spike-spanning, vaccine-associated CD4 TCRs were dominant at 160-218 and 743-854. Spike-specific TCR breadth and depth rose after two AZD1222 doses.

Only in-frame clones appear in the TCRdb table, and some are missing; sequencing was by immunoSEQ multiplex PCR. The repertoire holds 65,000 to 95,000 clones, with roughly 88% as singletons. Concerning this clone: Antigen: not known.

Investigators merged groups given second doses at roughly 4 or roughly 12 weeks. Germline V gene lookup returns CDR1 SNHLY and CDR2 FYNNEI. The ends were cut back, 5 bases at V and 2 bases at J, with 11 bases in the middle. This CDR3 contains 14 residues. The material sequenced was peripheral blood, taken 28 days after the second AZD1222 dose. V and J are TRBV2 and TRBJ2-3; D unresolved. The clonotype comes from an adult who received the AZD1222 COVID-19 vaccine. The CDR3 protein is CASSREDNTDTQYF. CDR3 DNA: TGTGCCAGCAGTCGAGAGGATAACACAGATACGCAGTATTTT.